The subject of this entry is one T cell receptor beta chain. These data originate in a study of blood T cell repertoires in COVID-19. Study in general: Samples of COVID-19 (acute and convalescent) were obtained from the United States, Italy and Spain. From T cells, B-cell-depleted T cells, or PBMCs came the material, which was cDNA or gDNA.

Per the authors' pipeline: Reference gene primer amplification in the assay estimated nucleated cell counts. Using immunoSEQ multiplex PCR, the repertoire was profiled, and TCRdb retains in-frame clones only, with some absent. V and J calls and clone size are as listed in that table; D and trimming were resolved from the DNA. The sample has around 100,000 clones; around nine tenths are singletons. This CDR3 comprises 16 residues. V dropped 4 bases and J dropped 2 bases, with 16 bases sitting between them. Germline V CDR1 and CDR2: SGHNT, YYREEE (reference sequence). Source material: peripheral blood. The chain uses TRBV5-4 and TRBJ1-5; weak D call: TRBD1 (5 bases). This TCR was recovered from a middle-aged man with acute or convalescent COVID-19. This CDR3 is CASSQGGKVGNQPQHF. CDR3 sequence (DNA): TGTGCCAGCAGCCAGGGAGGTAAGGTGGGCAATCAGCCCCAGCATTTT.